This entry lists 2 T cell receptor beta chains sequenced from one sample in a study of beta chain features in type 1 diabetes. The investigators reverse transcribed all of the isolated RNA, so they sequenced expressed TCRB transcripts. Generated by immunoSEQ multiplex PCR, the TCRdb table keeps only in-frame clones and is missing some. The profile covers 900,000 or so clones, with roughly 15% appearing a single time and around 0.02% taken by the ten largest. Sequencing was performed on naive CD4+ T cells from blood. The origin of the receptors is a woman aged 18-29 years in good health.

In its sample, this clone was seen a few times. This sample includes further DNA sequences coding for the same CDR3. The V gene is TRBV18, the J gene TRBJ1-2; D remains ambiguous. CDR3 length equals 13 residues. Trimming left V 3 bases short and J 4 bases short, with 9 bases between. Germline CDR1 and CDR2: KGHSH and LQKENI. The CDR3 spells CASSPDGSYGYTF. The CDR3 nucleotides are TGTGCCAGCTCACCGGACGGATCCTATGGCTACACCTTC.

This clone was detected only a few times. CDR3 protein: CASSGTSVTDTQYF. CDR3 DNA sequence: TGTGCCAGCAGCGGGACTAGCGTCACAGATACGCAGTATTTT. V usage is TRBV5-6 and J usage is TRBJ2-3; 10 bases align to TRBD2. There are 14 residues in the CDR3. The V gene end was trimmed by 4 bases and the J gene end by 2 bases; junction bases not matched to a gene: 1. Germline CDR1 and CDR2: SGHDT and YYEEEE.